The clone carrying this T cell receptor (beta chain) was detected once. Its specificity is unknown. The data originate from a study of PD-1 blockade in mismatch repair-deficient tumors. As for the study in general: All were previously treated, progressing patients with about a dozen mismatch repair-deficient cancer types. The study, taken as a whole, reports: After pembrolizumab, tumor-resident clones rose rapidly, then generally contracted before radiologic responses.

Libraries were prepared by immunoSEQ multiplex PCR; TCRdb keeps only in-frame clonotypes and omits some of them. The sample contains 40,000 to 65,000 clones, about 85% of which appear only once. The TCR-sequenced patients were three responders to pembrolizumab. The V gene's germline CDR1 is GTSNPN and CDR2 SVGIG (reference sequence). V lost 0 bases, J lost 1 base, and 6 bases lay in between. This CDR3 has 13 residues. The clonotype comes from an adult with mismatch repair-deficient cancer. Source: peripheral blood, taken roughly 21 weeks after starting pembrolizumab. This sequence joins TRBV30 and TRBJ2-5; D is undetermined. CDR3 in DNA: TGTGCCTGGAGTGTAGGGATCCAAGAGACCCAGTACTTC. This codes for CAWSVGIQETQYF.